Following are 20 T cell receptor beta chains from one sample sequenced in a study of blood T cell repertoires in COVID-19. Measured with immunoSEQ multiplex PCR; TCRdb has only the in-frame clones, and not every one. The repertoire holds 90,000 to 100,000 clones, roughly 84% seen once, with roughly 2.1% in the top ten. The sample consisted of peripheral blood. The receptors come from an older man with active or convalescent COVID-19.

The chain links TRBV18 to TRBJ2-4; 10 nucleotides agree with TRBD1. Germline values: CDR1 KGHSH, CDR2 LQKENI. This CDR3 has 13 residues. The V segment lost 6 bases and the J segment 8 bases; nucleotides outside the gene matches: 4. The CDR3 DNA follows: TGTGCCAGCTCCCTTGGACAGGGGGACATTCAGTACTTC. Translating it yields CASSLGQGDIQYF.

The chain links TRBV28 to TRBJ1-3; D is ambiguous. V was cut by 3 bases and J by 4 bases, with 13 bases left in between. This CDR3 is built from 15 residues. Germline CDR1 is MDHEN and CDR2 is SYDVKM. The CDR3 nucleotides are TGTGCCAGCAGTTTCCTACCGACAACAGGAAACACCATATATTTT. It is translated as CASSFLPTTGNTIYF.

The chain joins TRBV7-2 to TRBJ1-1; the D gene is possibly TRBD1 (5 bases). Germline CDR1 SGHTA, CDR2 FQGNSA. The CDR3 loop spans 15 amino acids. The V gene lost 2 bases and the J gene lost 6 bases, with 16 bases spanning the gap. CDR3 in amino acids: CASSLWGGKSAEAFF. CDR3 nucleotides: TGTGCCAGCAGCTTATGGGGGGGGAAGAGCGCTGAAGCTTTCTTT. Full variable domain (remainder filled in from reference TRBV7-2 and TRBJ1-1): GAGVSQSPSNKVTEKGKDVELRCDPISGHTALYWYRQSLGQGLEFLIYFQGNSAPDKSGLPSDRFSAERTGGSVSTLTIQRTQQEDSAVYLCASSLWGGKSAEAFFGQGTRLTVV.

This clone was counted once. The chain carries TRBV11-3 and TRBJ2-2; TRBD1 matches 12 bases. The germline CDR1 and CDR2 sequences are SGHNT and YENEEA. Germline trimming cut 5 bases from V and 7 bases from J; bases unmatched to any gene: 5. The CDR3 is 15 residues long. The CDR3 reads CASSRGQGAIGELFF. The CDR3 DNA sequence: TGTGCCAGCAGCCGGGGACAGGGGGCGATCGGGGAGCTGTTTTTT. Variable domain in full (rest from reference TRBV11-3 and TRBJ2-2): EAGVVQSPRYKIIEKKQPVAFWCNPISGHNTLYWYLQNLGQGPELLIRYENEEAVDDSQLPKDRFSAERLKGVDSTLKIQPAELGDSAVYLCASSRGQGAIGELFFGEGSRLTVL.

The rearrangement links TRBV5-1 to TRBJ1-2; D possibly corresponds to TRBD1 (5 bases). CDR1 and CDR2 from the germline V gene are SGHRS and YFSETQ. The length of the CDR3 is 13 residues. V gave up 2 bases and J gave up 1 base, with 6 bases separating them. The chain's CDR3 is CASSFDSNYGYTF. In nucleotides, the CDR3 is TGCGCCAGCAGCTTTGACAGTAACTATGGCTACACCTTC.

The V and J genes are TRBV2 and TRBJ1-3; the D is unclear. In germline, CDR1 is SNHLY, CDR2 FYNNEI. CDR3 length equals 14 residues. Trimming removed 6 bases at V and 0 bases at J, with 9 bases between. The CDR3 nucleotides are TGTGCCAGCAGGACGGGGAGCTCTGGAAACACCATATATTTT. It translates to CASRTGSSGNTIYF.

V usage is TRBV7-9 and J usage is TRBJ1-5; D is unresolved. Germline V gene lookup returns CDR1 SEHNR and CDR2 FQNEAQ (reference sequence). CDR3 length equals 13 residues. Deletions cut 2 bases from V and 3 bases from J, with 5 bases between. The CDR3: CASSLSTNQPQHF. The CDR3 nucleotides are TGTGCCAGCAGCTTAAGCACCAATCAGCCCCAGCATTTT.

The CDR3 here is CSVLSGNSYEQYF. The CDR3 nucleotides read TGCAGCGTTCTATCCGGGAACTCCTACGAGCAGTACTTC. The chain is built from TRBV29-1 and TRBJ2-7; TRBD2 is a possible D gene (5 bases). Trimming left V 5 bases short and J 0 bases short, with 11 bases between. From germline, CDR1 is SQVTM and CDR2 ANQGSEA. This CDR3 has 13 amino acids.

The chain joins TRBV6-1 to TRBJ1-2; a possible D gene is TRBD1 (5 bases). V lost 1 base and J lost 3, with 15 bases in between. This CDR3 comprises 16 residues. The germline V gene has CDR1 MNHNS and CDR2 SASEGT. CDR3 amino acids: CASSEVFTGKYYGYTF. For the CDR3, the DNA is TGTGCCAGCAGTGAAGTATTCACAGGAAAATACTATGGCTACACCTTC.

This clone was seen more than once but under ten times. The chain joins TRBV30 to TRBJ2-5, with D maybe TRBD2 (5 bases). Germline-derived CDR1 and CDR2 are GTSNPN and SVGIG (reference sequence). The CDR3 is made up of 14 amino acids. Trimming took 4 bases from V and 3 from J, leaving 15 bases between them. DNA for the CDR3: TGTGCCTGGAATGCTTGGCTAGCTGAAGAGACCCAGTACTTC. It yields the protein CAWNAWLAEETQYF. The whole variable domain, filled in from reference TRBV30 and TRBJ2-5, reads SQTIHQWPATLVQPVGSPLSLECTVEGTSNPNLYWYRQAAGRGLQLLFYSVGIGQISSEVPQNLSASRPQDRQFILSSKKLLLSDSGFYLCAWNAWLAEETQYFGPGTRLLVL.

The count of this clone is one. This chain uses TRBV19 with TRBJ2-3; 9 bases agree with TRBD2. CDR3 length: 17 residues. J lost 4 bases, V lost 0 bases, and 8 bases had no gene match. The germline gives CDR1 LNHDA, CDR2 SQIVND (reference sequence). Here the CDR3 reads CASSIDRLAVLSDTQYF. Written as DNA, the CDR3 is TGTGCCAGTAGTATAGACCGACTAGCGGTCCTCTCAGATACGCAGTATTTT.

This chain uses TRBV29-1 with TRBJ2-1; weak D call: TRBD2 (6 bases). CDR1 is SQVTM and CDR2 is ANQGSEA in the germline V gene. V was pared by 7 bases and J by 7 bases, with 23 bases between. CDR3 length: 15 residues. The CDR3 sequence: CSASRGTSRGNEQFF. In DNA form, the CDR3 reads TGCAGCGCGAGCCGAGGGACTTCTAGGGGAAATGAGCAGTTCTTC.

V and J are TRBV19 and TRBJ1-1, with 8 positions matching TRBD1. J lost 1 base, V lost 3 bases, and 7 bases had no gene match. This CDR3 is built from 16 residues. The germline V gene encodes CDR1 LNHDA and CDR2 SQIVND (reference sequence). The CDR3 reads CASSIPRGRGNTEAFF. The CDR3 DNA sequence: TGTGCCAGTAGTATCCCCAGGGGGCGGGGGAACACTGAAGCTTTCTTT. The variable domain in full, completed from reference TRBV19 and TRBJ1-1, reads DGGITQSPKYLFRKEGQNVTLSCEQNLNHDAMYWYRQDPGQGLRLIYYSQIVNDFQKGDIAEGYSVSREKKESFPLTVTSAQKNPTAFYLCASSIPRGRGNTEAFFGQGTRLTVV.

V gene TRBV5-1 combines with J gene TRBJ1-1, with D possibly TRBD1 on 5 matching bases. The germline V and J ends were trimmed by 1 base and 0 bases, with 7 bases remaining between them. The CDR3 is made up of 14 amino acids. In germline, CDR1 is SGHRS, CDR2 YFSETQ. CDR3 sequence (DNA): TGCGCCAGCAGCTTGACAGGCCTGAACACTGAAGCTTTCTTT. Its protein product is CASSLTGLNTEAFF.

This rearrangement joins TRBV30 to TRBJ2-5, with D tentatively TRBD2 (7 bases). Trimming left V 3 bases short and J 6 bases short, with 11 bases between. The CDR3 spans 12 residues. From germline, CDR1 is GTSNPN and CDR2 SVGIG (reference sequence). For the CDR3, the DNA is TGTGCCTGGAGCGGGGGGCCCCAGACCCAGTACTTC. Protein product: CAWSGGPQTQYF.

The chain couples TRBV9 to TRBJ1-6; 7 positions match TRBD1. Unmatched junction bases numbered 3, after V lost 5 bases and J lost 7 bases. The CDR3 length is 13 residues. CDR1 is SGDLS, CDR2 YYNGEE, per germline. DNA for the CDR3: TGTGCCAGCAGTAGACAGGGAAATTCACCCCTCCACTTT. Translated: CASSRQGNSPLHF. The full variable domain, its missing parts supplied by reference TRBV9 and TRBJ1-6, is DSGVTQTPKHLITATGQRVTLRCSPRSGDLSVYWYQQSLDQGLQFLIQYYNGEERAKGNILERFSAQQFPDLHSELNLSSLELGDSALYFCASSRQGNSPLHFGNGTRLTVT.

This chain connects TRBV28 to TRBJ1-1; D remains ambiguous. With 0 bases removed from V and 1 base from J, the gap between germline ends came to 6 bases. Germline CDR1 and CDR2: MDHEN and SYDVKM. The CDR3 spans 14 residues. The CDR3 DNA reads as TGTGCCAGCAGTTTATGGGCCCCGAACACTGAAGCTTTCTTT. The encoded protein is CASSLWAPNTEAFF.

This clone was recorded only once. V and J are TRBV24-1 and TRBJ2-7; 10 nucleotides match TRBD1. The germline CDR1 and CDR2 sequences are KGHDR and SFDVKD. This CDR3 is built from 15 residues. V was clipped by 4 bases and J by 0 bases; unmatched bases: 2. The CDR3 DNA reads TGTGCCACCAGTGAGGGACAGGGGACCTCCTACGAGCAGTACTTC. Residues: CATSEGQGTSYEQYF.

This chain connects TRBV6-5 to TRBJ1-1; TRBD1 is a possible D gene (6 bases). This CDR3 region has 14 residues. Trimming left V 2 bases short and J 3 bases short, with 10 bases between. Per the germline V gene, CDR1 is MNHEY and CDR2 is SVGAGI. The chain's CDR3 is CASSYKRGHTEAFF. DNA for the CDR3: TGTGCCAGCAGTTACAAGCGGGGGCACACTGAAGCTTTCTTT.

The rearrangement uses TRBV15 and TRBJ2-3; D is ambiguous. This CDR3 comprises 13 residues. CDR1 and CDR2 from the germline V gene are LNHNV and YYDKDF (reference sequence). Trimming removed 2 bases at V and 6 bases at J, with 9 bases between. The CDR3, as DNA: TGTGCCACCAGCAGACGCGACACGGATACGCAGTATTTT. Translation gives CATSRRDTDTQYF.